This T cell receptor (beta chain) was documented in a study of blood T cell repertoires in COVID-19. The table lists this clone with a count of one. Authors' methods: How many nucleated cells were present was estimated from reference gene primer amplification. TCRdb's table, derived via immunoSEQ multiplex PCR, lists solely in-frame clones and lacks some. V and J calls and clone size are those listed in that table; D and trimming were worked out from the DNA. The top ten hold roughly 4.7% of the sample, which has 100,000 to 110,000 clones, about 90% seen once. Source material: peripheral blood. The source of this sequence is a human donor in a cohort sampled during active COVID-19.

The CDR3 here is CASSPGLAGVTGELFF. In DNA form, the CDR3 reads TGTGCCAGCAGCCCGGGACTAGCGGGAGTCACCGGGGAGCTGTTTTTT. The gene calls are TRBV7-6 and TRBJ2-2; 14 positions match TRBD2. The V gene end was trimmed by 5 bases and the J gene end by 4 bases; junction bases not matched to a gene: 3. Looked up from germline, CDR1 is SGHVS and CDR2 is FNYEAQ. The CDR3 extends over 16 amino acids.